This passage covers 18 T cell receptor beta chains from one sample sequenced in a study of T-cell reconstitution after alpha-beta-depleted transplantation in children. The authors prepared the TCRbeta library with unique molecular identifiers. TCRdb passed the PCR reads through MiXCR, listing each CDR3 protein once. The table records about 360,000 distinct CDR3 sequences, about 14% of them present only once. The input for sequencing was PBMCs, taken from the stem cell graft. These receptors all come from a human donor who donated a stem cell graft to a child with Fanconi anemia.

CDR3 sequence: CASSIKSMHNEQFF. The CDR3 DNA reads as TGCGCCAGCAGCATCAAATCAATGCACAATGAGCAGTTCTTC. This chain uses TRBV5-1 with TRBJ2-1; D is uncertain. Germline values: CDR1 SGHRS, CDR2 YFSETQ. Deletions cut 4 bases from V and 5 bases from J, with 13 bases between. The CDR3 is 14 amino acids.

The chain carries TRBV25-1 and TRBJ2-5; unclear D gene. The length of the CDR3 is 12 residues. Germline V lookup: CDR1 MGHDK, CDR2 SYGVNS. Deletions cut 9 bases from V and 1 base from J, with 9 bases between. The CDR3 DNA reads as TGTGCCAGGGGCAGCCCCCAAGAGACCCAGTACTTC. The encoded protein is CARGSPQETQYF. Full variable domain (missing parts from reference TRBV25-1 and TRBJ2-5): EADIYQTPRYLVIGTGKKITLECSQTMGHDKMYWYQQDPGMELHLIHYSYGVNSTEKGDLSSESTVSRIRTEHFPLTLESARPSHTSQYLCARGSPQETQYFGPGTRLLVL.

This chain links TRBV12-3 or TRBV12-4 with TRBJ1-1; 9 positions match TRBD1. This CDR3 contains 14 residues. V lost 6 bases, J lost 8 bases, and 10 bases stayed unmatched. Written as DNA, the CDR3 is TGTGCCAGCAGGCTACCCGGGACAGGGCGCGAAGCTTTCTTT. Its protein product is CASRLPGTGREAFF.

This clonotype has a handful of counts. This chain uses TRBV5-1 with TRBJ2-2, with D perhaps matching TRBD1 (5 bases). V lost 5 bases to trimming and J lost 3 bases, with 11 bases between them. From germline, CDR1 is SGHRS and CDR2 YFSETQ. This CDR3 has 14 amino acids. In DNA, the CDR3 is TGCGCCAGCAGTAGGACAACGGACACCGGGGAGCTGTTTTTT. Translating gives CASSRTTDTGELFF.

This clonotype occurred many times. V gene TRBV20-1 combines with J gene TRBJ2-2; 7 bases align to TRBD2. This CDR3 has 15 amino acids. Looked up from germline, CDR1 is DFQATT and CDR2 is SNEGSKA (reference sequence). V was clipped by 0 bases and J by 7 bases; unmatched bases: 8. The CDR3: CSARERRGEGGELFF. The CDR3 DNA sequence: TGCAGTGCTAGAGAAAGACGAGGGGAGGGCGGGGAGCTGTTTTTT.

This clonotype was counted ten times or more. The chain uses TRBV24-1 and TRBJ1-2; D call uncertain. The CDR3 totals 16 residues. V was clipped by 5 bases and J by 5 bases, with 20 bases between them. Germline assignment: CDR1 KGHDR and CDR2 SFDVKD. The CDR3 region is CATSVLPASDAYGYTF. The CDR3 DNA follows: TGTGCCACCAGTGTGTTGCCTGCCTCCGACGCGTATGGCTACACCTTC.

The rearrangement uses TRBV7-9 and TRBJ1-1, with TRBD1 identical over 7 bases. CDR1 is SEHNR, CDR2 FQNEAQ, per germline (reference sequence). The CDR3 is 14 amino acids. The V and J ends lost 0 bases and 4 bases, in that order; junction bases with no gene match: 2. The CDR3 protein is CASSLAHRGTEAFF. Written as DNA, the CDR3 is TGTGCCAGCAGCTTAGCGCACAGGGGCACTGAAGCTTTCTTT.

This clonotype was observed at least ten times. This chain uses TRBV15 with TRBJ1-1; no clear D. Germline lookup yields CDR1 LNHNV and CDR2 YYDKDF (reference sequence). CDR3 size: 13 residues. Trimming shortened V by 0 bases and J by 8 bases, and 10 bases separated the two germline ends. The chain's CDR3 is CATSRDPGPEAFF. CDR3 nucleotides: TGTGCCACCAGCAGAGACCCAGGTCCCGAAGCTTTCTTT.

This clonotype came up a few times. The rearrangement joins TRBV20-1 to TRBJ2-2; tentative D call: TRBD2 (6 bases). The germline V gene has CDR1 DFQATT and CDR2 SNEGSKA (reference sequence). Trimming took 1 base from V and 6 from J, leaving 18 bases between them. The CDR3 covers 16 residues. The CDR3, as DNA: TGCAGTGCTAGAGTCCTCCCCACTAGCAGTGCCGGGGAGCTGTTTTTT. Translation: CSARVLPTSSAGELFF.

The J gene is TRBJ1-5, the V gene TRBV29-1, with D possibly being TRBD1 (5 bases). Germline values: CDR1 SQVTM, CDR2 ANQGSEA. V was clipped by 5 bases and J by 3 bases, with 14 bases between them. CDR3 length: 14 amino acids. For the CDR3, the DNA is TGCAGCGTTAGCTCGGGGCAGGCCAATCAGCCCCAGCATTTT. Translated: CSVSSGQANQPQHF.

The gene calls are TRBV4-2 and TRBJ2-1; tentative D call: TRBD1 (5 bases). CDR1 LGHNA and CDR2 YNFKEQ come from the germline V gene. This CDR3 spans 16 amino acids. V lost 0 bases to trimming and J lost 8 bases, with 17 bases between them. Written as DNA, the CDR3 is TGTGCCAGCAGCCAAGAGATCGGCGCTAGGGGCCATGAGCAGTTCTTC. Residues: CASSQEIGARGHEQFF.

A few counts support this clonotype. The V call is TRBV27, the J call TRBJ1-6, with TRBD1 matching over 7 bases. V lost 5 bases to trimming and J lost 7 bases; unmatched junction nucleotides: 5. The CDR3 loop spans 14 amino acids. Germline V CDR1 and CDR2: MNHEY, SMNVEV (reference sequence). CDR3: CASSPGTENSPLHF. Here the CDR3 DNA reads TGTGCCAGCAGTCCTGGGACAGAGAATTCACCCCTCCACTTT.

This clonotype has a handful of counts. The chain combines TRBV5-1 with TRBJ2-7, with 8 bases fitting TRBD1. This CDR3 contains 14 residues. The germline CDR1 and CDR2 sequences are SGHRS and YFSETQ. V shed 4 bases and J 5 bases; nucleotides not matched to a gene: 8. Here the CDR3 DNA reads TGCGCCAGCAGCAAAGGACAGGGATGGGACGAGCAGTACTTC. It encodes CASSKGQGWDEQYF.

The gene calls are TRBV27 and TRBJ1-5; D not certain. This CDR3 spans 13 amino acids. Germline V gene data show CDR1 as MNHEY and CDR2 as SMNVEV (reference sequence). The V and J ends lost 10 bases and 1 base respectively, with 11 bases between them. CDR3 coding DNA: TGTGCCACCTCCTCTCGGAGCAATCAGCCCCAGCATTTT. Its protein product is CATSSRSNQPQHF.

This clonotype was seen a handful of times. The CDR3 coding sequence is TGTGCCAGCTCACCCTCCGGGACAGAAGGAAACACCATATATTTT. Translating gives CASSPSGTEGNTIYF. This chain joins TRBV18 and TRBJ1-3; 7 nucleotides match TRBD1. CDR1 is KGHSH and CDR2 is LQKENI in the germline V gene. The CDR3 is made up of 15 amino acids. With V trimmed by 3 bases and J by 4 bases, 6 bases remained unmatched.

This clonotype was counted at least ten times. This chain links TRBV11-2 with TRBJ2-3; possibly TRBD1 or TRBD2 for D (5 bases each). Germline CDR1 is SGHAT and CDR2 is FQNNGV. V lost 2 bases and J lost 2, with 11 bases in between. CDR3 length: 15 amino acids. CDR3 residues: CASSLWTGHTDTQYF. The CDR3 DNA follows: TGTGCCAGCAGCTTATGGACGGGGCACACAGATACGCAGTATTTT.

The chain recombines TRBV10-3 with TRBJ2-7; unclear D gene. This CDR3 spans 12 amino acids. V was trimmed by 8 bases and J by 3 bases, leaving 11 bases between them. Germline assignment: CDR1 ENHRY and CDR2 SYGVKD. The CDR3 reads CAIGTGNYEQYV. The CDR3 nucleotides are TGTGCCATCGGTACGGGCAACTACGAGCAGTACGTC.

The chain recombines TRBV15 with TRBJ1-5; D is unclear. The CDR3 has 14 residues. CDR1 and CDR2 from the germline V gene are LNHNV and YYDKDF (reference sequence). The V end lost 5 bases, the J end lost 2 bases, and 10 bases lay between the germline ends. The CDR3 protein is CATSVVGRNQPQHF. The CDR3 nucleotides are TGTGCCACCAGCGTAGTGGGCCGCAATCAGCCCCAGCATTTT. The whole variable domain, remainder taken from reference TRBV15 and TRBJ1-5, is DAMVIQNPRYQVTQFGKPVTLSCSQTLNHNVMYWYQQKSSQAPKLLFHYYDKDFNNEADTPDNFQSRRPNTSFCFLDIRSPGLGDTAMYLCATSVVGRNQPQHFGDGTRLSIL.